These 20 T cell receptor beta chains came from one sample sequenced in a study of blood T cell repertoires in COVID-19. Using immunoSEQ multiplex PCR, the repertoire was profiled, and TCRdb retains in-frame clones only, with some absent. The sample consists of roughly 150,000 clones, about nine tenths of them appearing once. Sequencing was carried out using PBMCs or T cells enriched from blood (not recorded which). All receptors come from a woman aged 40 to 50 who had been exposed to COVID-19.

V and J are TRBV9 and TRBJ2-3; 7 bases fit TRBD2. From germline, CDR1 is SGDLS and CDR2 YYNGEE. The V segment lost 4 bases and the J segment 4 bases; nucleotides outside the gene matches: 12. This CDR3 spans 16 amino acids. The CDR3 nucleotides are TGTGCCAGCAGCCCGGTAGCGGGTTTGAAGGCAGATACGCAGTATTTT. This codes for CASSPVAGLKADTQYF.

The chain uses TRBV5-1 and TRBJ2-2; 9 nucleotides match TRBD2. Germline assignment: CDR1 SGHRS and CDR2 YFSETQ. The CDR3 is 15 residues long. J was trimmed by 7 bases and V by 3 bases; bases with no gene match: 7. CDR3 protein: CASSYLTSGLGELFF. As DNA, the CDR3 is TGCGCCAGCAGCTACCTGACTAGCGGCCTCGGGGAGCTGTTTTTT.

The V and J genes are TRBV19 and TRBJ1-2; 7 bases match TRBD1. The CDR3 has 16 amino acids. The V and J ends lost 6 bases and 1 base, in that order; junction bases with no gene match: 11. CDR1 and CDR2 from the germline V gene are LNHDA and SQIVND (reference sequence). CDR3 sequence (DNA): TGTGCCAGTAGGGGACAGAAGATAATTCTTAACTATGGCTACACCTTC. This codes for CASRGQKIILNYGYTF.

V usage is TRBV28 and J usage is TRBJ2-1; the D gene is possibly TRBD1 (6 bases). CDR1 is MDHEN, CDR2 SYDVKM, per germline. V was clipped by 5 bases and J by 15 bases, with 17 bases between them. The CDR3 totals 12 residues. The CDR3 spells CASSLPGTRWFF. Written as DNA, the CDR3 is TGTGCCAGCAGTCTACCGGGGACACGATGGTTCTTC.

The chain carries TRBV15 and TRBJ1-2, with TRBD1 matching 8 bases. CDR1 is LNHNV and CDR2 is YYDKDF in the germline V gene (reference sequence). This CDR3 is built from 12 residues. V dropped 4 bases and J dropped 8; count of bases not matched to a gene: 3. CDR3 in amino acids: CATSTDRAGYTF. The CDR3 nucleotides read TGTGCCACCAGCACGGACAGGGCGGGCTACACCTTC.

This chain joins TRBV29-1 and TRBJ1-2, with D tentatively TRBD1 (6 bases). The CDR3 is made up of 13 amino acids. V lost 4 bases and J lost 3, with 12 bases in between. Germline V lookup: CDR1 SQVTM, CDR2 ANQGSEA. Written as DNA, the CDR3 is TGCAGCGTTGTAACCCCAGGGGACTATGGCTACACCTTC. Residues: CSVVTPGDYGYTF.

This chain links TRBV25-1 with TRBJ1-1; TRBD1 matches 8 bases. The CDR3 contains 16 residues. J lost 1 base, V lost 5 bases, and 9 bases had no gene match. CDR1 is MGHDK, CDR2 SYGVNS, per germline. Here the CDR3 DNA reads TGTGCCAGCAGTCCCCAGGGGGCCGGGGGGAACACTGAAGCTTTCTTT. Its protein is CASSPQGAGGNTEAFF.

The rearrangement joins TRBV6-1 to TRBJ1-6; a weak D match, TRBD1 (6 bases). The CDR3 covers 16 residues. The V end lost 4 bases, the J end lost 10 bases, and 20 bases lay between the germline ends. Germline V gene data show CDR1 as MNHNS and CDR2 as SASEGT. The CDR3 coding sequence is TGTGCCAGCAGTGGCGTCGCTGGACAGTTAGGATCACCCCTCCACTTT. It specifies CASSGVAGQLGSPLHF.

CDR3 DNA sequence: TGTGCCAGCAGCTTGGCGGGGGGCTATGGCTACACCTTC. Protein product: CASSLAGGYGYTF. The chain joins TRBV5-6 to TRBJ1-2, with D possibly matching TRBD1 (5 bases). The CDR3 loop spans 13 amino acids. The germline V gene encodes CDR1 SGHDT and CDR2 YYEEEE. Trimming shortened V by 0 bases and J by 4 bases, and 7 bases separated the two germline ends.

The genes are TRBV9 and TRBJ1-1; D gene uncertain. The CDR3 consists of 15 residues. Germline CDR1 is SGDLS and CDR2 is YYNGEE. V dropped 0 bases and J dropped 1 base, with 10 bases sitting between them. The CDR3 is CASSVDGQGNTEAFF. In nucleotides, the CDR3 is TGTGCCAGCAGCGTAGATGGGCAAGGGAACACTGAAGCTTTCTTT.

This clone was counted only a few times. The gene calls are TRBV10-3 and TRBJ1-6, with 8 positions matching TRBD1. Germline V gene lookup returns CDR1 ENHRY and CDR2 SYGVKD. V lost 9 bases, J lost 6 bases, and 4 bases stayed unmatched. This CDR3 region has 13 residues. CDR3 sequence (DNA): TGTGCCATTGGACAGGGTGGTAATTCACCCCTCCACTTT. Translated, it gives CAIGQGGNSPLHF.

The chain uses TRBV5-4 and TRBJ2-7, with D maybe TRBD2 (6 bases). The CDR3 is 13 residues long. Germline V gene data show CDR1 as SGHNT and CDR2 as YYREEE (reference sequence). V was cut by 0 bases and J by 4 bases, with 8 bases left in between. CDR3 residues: CASSLGGEYEQYF. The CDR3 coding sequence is TGTGCCAGCAGCTTGGGGGGGGAATACGAGCAGTACTTC.

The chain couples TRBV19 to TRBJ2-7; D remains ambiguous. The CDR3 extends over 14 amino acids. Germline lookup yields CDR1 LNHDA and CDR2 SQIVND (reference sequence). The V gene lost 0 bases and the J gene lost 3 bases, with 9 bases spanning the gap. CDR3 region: CASSIERRSYEQYF. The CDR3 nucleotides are TGTGCCAGTAGTATAGAAAGGAGAAGCTACGAGCAGTACTTC.

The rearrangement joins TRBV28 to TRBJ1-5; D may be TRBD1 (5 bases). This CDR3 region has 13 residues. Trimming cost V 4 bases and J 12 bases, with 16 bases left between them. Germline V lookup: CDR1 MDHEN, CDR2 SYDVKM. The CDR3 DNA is TGTGCCAGCAGTTCTGCGGAGGGGCTTCACCAGCATTTT. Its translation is CASSSAEGLHQHF.

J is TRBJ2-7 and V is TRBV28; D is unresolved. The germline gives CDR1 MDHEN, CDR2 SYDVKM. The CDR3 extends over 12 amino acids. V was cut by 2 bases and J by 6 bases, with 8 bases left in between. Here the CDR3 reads CASSLRVGEQYF. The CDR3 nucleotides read TGTGCCAGCAGTTTACGCGTCGGCGAGCAGTACTTC. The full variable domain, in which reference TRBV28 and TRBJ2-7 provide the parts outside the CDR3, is DVKVTQSSRYLVKRTGEKVFLECVQDMDHENMFWYRQDPGLGLRLIYFSYDVKMKEKGDIPEGYSVSREKKERFSLILESASTNQTSMYLCASSLRVGEQYFGPGTRLTVT.

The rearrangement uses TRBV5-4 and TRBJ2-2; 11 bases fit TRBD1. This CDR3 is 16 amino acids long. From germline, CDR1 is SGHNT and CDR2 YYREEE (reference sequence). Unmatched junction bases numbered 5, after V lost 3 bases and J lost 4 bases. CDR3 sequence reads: CASSSSDRGRTGELFF. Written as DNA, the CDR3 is TGTGCCAGCAGCTCCTCGGACAGGGGGCGCACCGGGGAGCTGTTTTTT.

DNA of the CDR3: TGCGCCAGCAGCTGGAACTCAGGGGCGGTCACTGAAGCTTTCTTT. Translating it yields CASSWNSGAVTEAFF. The chain links TRBV5-1 to TRBJ1-1; D perhaps matches TRBD1 (6 bases). CDR1 and CDR2 (germline): SGHRS, YFSETQ. The CDR3 extends over 15 amino acids. The V end was cut by 3 bases, the J end by 4 bases, with 16 bases between. Based on the CDR3 plus reference TRBV5-1 and TRBJ1-1, the full variable domain is KAGVTQTPRYLIKTRGQQVTLSCSPISGHRSVSWYQQTPGQGLQFLFEYFSETQRNKGNFPGRFSGRQFSNSRSEMNVSTLELGDSALYLCASSWNSGAVTEAFFGQGTRLTVV.

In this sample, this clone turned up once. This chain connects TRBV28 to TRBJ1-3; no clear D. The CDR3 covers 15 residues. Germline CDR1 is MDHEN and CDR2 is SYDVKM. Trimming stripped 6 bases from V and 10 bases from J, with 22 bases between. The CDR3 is CASSPTRTPRSTIYF. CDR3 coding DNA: TGTGCCAGCAGCCCAACTCGAACACCCCGGAGTACCATATATTTT. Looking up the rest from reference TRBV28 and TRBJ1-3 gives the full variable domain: DVKVTQSSRYLVKRTGEKVFLECVQDMDHENMFWYRQDPGLGLRLIYFSYDVKMKEKGDIPEGYSVSREKKERFSLILESASTNQTSMYLCASSPTRTPRSTIYFGEGSWLTVV.

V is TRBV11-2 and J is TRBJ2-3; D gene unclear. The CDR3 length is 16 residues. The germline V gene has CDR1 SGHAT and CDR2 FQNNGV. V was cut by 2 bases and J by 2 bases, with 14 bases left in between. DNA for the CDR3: TGTGCCAGCAGCTTATATCCCTTAGTAAACACAGATACGCAGTATTTT. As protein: CASSLYPLVNTDTQYF.

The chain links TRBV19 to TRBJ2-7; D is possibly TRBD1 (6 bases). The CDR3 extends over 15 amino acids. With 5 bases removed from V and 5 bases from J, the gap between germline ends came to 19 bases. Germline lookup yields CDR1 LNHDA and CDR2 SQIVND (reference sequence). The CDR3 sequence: CASSSLRDKPHEQYF. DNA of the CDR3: TGTGCCAGTAGTTCGCTCCGGGACAAGCCCCACGAGCAGTACTTC.